The rows below give T cell receptor beta chains drawn from one sample of a study of Graves' ophthalmopathy and Graves' hyperthyroidism. TCRdb reprocessed the multiplex PCR reads with MiXCR, giving one entry per CDR3 protein. The sample has about 550,000 distinct CDR3 sequences, about two fifths seen once. Material: peripheral blood or thyroid tissue (not recorded which). The receptors stem from an adult man with Graves' hyperthyroidism. Both conserved end residues are part of each CDR3. The order of the fields is D gene, J gene, V gene, clone size, CDR3 protein, CDR3 DNA. A D gene is named only where the DNA matches it firmly. Expanded clones get a size class; other rows say once, few or many, or leave the size out.

d_call: NA
j_call: TRBJ2-1
v_call: TRBV5-5
clone_size: NA
cdr3_aa: CASSKRRQEYNEQFF
cdr3_nt: TGTGCCAGCAGCAAAAGGAGACAGGAGTACAATGAGCAGTTCTTC

d_call: NA
j_call: TRBJ2-7
v_call: TRBV11-3
clone_size: many
cdr3_aa: CASSLGYGGTAAYEQYF
cdr3_nt: TGTGCCAGCAGCTTAGGGTATGGGGGGACGGCAGCCTACGAGCAGTACTTC

d_call: NA
j_call: TRBJ2-2
v_call: TRBV6-1
clone_size: few
cdr3_aa: CASTRSRNTGELFF
cdr3_nt: TGTGCCAGCACCAGGAGCAGAAACACCGGGGAGCTGTTTTTT

d_call: NA
j_call: TRBJ2-1
v_call: TRBV24-1
clone_size: few
cdr3_aa: CATSGPSYNEQFF
cdr3_nt: TGTGCCACCAGTGGTCCCAGCTACAATGAGCAGTTCTTC

d_call: TRBD2
j_call: TRBJ2-1
v_call: TRBV7-2
clone_size: NA
cdr3_aa: CASSLTSGITYNEQFF
cdr3_nt: TGTGCCAGCAGCTTGACTAGCGGTATCACCTACAATGAGCAGTTCTTC

d_call: NA
j_call: TRBJ2-2
v_call: TRBV10-2
clone_size: many
cdr3_aa: CASSESGGLNTGELFF
cdr3_nt: TGCGCCAGCAGTGAGTCTGGCGGGTTGAACACCGGGGAGCTGTTTTTT

d_call: TRBD1
j_call: TRBJ2-2
v_call: TRBV20-1
clone_size: few
cdr3_aa: CSARDPGTGVTGELFF
cdr3_nt: TGCAGTGCTAGAGATCCCGGGACAGGGGTCACCGGGGAGCTGTTTTTT

d_call: NA
j_call: TRBJ1-1
v_call: TRBV7-6
clone_size: many
cdr3_aa: CASSLGERGLPEAFF
cdr3_nt: TGTGCCAGCAGCTTAGGGGAACGGGGGCTTCCTGAAGCTTTCTTT

d_call: NA
j_call: TRBJ2-7
v_call: TRBV11-1
clone_size: NA
cdr3_aa: CASSFYICSARAPDRGPYEQYF
cdr3_nt: NA

d_call: TRBD2
j_call: TRBJ2-5
v_call: TRBV20-1
clone_size: NA
cdr3_aa: CSAGTSGGAQETQYF
cdr3_nt: TGCAGTGCTGGGACTAGCGGGGGGGCCCAAGAGACCCAGTACTTC

d_call: TRBD1
j_call: TRBJ2-7
v_call: TRBV7-3
clone_size: many
cdr3_aa: CASSLGRDSYVYEQYF
cdr3_nt: TGTGCCAGCAGCTTAGGCCGGGACAGCTACGTCTACGAGCAGTACTTC

d_call: NA
j_call: TRBJ2-5
v_call: TRBV12-5
clone_size: NA
cdr3_aa: CASSLSRGAGETQYF
cdr3_nt: TGTGCCAGCAGTTTATCCAGGGGGGCCGGAGAGACCCAGTACTTC

d_call: NA
j_call: TRBJ2-5
v_call: TRBV7-8
clone_size: many
cdr3_aa: CASSADPLDQYF
cdr3_nt: TGTGCCAGCAGCGCAGATCCCCTTGACCAGTACTTC

d_call: NA
j_call: TRBJ1-3
v_call: TRBV10-3
clone_size: many
cdr3_aa: CAINESWGRSGNTIYF
cdr3_nt: TGTGCCATCAATGAGTCATGGGGGCGCTCTGGAAACACCATATATTTT

d_call: NA
j_call: TRBJ2-6
v_call: TRBV2
clone_size: many
cdr3_aa: CASSRLTGANVLTF
cdr3_nt: TGTGCCAGCAGTAGACTTACTGGGGCCAACGTCCTGACTTTC

d_call: TRBD2
j_call: TRBJ2-5
v_call: TRBV9
clone_size: NA
cdr3_aa: CASSVGLAGGDQETQYF
cdr3_nt: TGTGCCAGCAGCGTGGGGCTAGCGGGGGGAGACCAAGAGACCCAGTACTTC

d_call: TRBD1
j_call: TRBJ1-4
v_call: TRBV15
clone_size: many
cdr3_aa: CATSNPGTGDEKLFF
cdr3_nt: TGTGCCACCAGCAACCCCGGGACAGGAGATGAAAAACTGTTTTTT

d_call: NA
j_call: TRBJ2-1
v_call: TRBV2
clone_size: NA
cdr3_aa: CASLGGLSREQFF
cdr3_nt: TGTGCCAGCTTGGGGGGCCTAAGCCGGGAGCAGTTCTTC

d_call: NA
j_call: TRBJ1-6
v_call: TRBV7-2
clone_size: NA
cdr3_aa: CASSSAGGKRLHF
cdr3_nt: TGTGCCAGCAGCTCTGCTGGGGGGAAACGCCTCCACTTT

d_call: NA
j_call: TRBJ1-4
v_call: TRBV2
clone_size: NA
cdr3_aa: CASRATNEKLFF
cdr3_nt: TGTGCCAGCAGAGCGACTAATGAAAAACTGTTTTTT

d_call: TRBD1
j_call: TRBJ1-1
v_call: TRBV6-5
clone_size: many
cdr3_aa: CASRGQGAGDTEAFF
cdr3_nt: TGTGCCAGCAGGGGACAGGGGGCAGGGGACACTGAAGCTTTCTTT

d_call: NA
j_call: TRBJ1-4
v_call: TRBV6-5
clone_size: few
cdr3_aa: CASSYSMGAAPRNEKLFF
cdr3_nt: TGTGCCAGCAGTTACTCAATGGGGGCCGCTCCAAGAAATGAAAAACTGTTTTTT

d_call: NA
j_call: TRBJ2-6
v_call: TRBV25-1
clone_size: many
cdr3_aa: CASSELGGLGSGANVLTF
cdr3_nt: TGTGCCAGCAGTGAATTAGGGGGATTGGGATCTGGGGCCAACGTCCTGACTTTC

d_call: NA
j_call: TRBJ2-7
v_call: TRBV7-9
clone_size: NA
cdr3_aa: CASSLEQGFGSYEQYF
cdr3_nt: TGTGCCAGCAGCCTGGAACAGGGTTTTGGATCCTACGAGCAGTACTTC

d_call: NA
j_call: TRBJ2-5
v_call: TRBV24-1
clone_size: few
cdr3_aa: CAISEGGTVQETQYF
cdr3_nt: TGTGCCATCAGTGAGGGGGGGACAGTCCAAGAGACCCAGTACTTC

d_call: NA
j_call: TRBJ2-1
v_call: TRBV7-2
clone_size: NA
cdr3_aa: CASSLGGIWDEQFF
cdr3_nt: TGTGCCAGCAGCTTAGGTGGGATCTGGGATGAGCAGTTCTTC

d_call: TRBD2
j_call: TRBJ2-5
v_call: TRBV7-9
clone_size: many
cdr3_aa: CASSLIGGETQYF
cdr3_nt: TGTGCCAGCAGCTTAATCGGGGGGGAGACCCAGTACTTC

d_call: TRBD1
j_call: TRBJ1-5
v_call: TRBV29-1
clone_size: NA
cdr3_aa: CSVNTGDYQPQHF
cdr3_nt: TGCAGCGTTAATACAGGGGACTATCAGCCCCAGCATTTT

d_call: NA
j_call: TRBJ2-5
v_call: TRBV3-1
clone_size: NA
cdr3_aa: CASSQGPQGETQYF
cdr3_nt: TGTGCCAGCAGCCAAGGACCGCAGGGTGAGACCCAGTACTTC

d_call: TRBD1
j_call: TRBJ1-2
v_call: TRBV20-1
clone_size: NA
cdr3_aa: CSPQGGQGGGYTF
cdr3_nt: TGCAGTCCCCAAGGGGGACAGGGGGGTGGCTACACCTTC

d_call: NA
j_call: TRBJ2-7
v_call: TRBV7-9
clone_size: NA
cdr3_aa: CASSLGGDNEQYF
cdr3_nt: TGTGCCAGCAGCTTGGGGGGGGACAATGAGCAGTACTTC

d_call: NA
j_call: TRBJ1-1
v_call: TRBV7-2
clone_size: many
cdr3_aa: CASSLARAGGLNTEAFF
cdr3_nt: TGTGCCAGCAGCTTAGCGCGGGCAGGAGGGTTGAACACTGAAGCTTTCTTT

d_call: TRBD2
j_call: TRBJ2-7
v_call: TRBV11-2
clone_size: NA
cdr3_aa: CASSLVSSGGLEQYF
cdr3_nt: TGTGCCAGCAGCTTAGTGTCTAGCGGGGGGCTCGAGCAGTACTTC

d_call: NA
j_call: TRBJ1-3
v_call: TRBV13
clone_size: many
cdr3_aa: CASSLRNTIYF
cdr3_nt: TGTGCCAGCAGCCTCCGAAACACCATATATTTT

d_call: TRBD2
j_call: TRBJ2-5
v_call: TRBV15
clone_size: many
cdr3_aa: CATSRDYPGLAAPQETQYF
cdr3_nt: TGTGCCACCAGCAGAGATTACCCTGGACTAGCAGCTCCCCAAGAGACCCAGTACTTC

d_call: NA
j_call: TRBJ1-1
v_call: TRBV20-1
clone_size: few
cdr3_aa: CSARSQLNTEAFF
cdr3_nt: TGCAGTGCTAGGAGTCAGCTGAACACTGAAGCTTTCTTT

d_call: TRBD1
j_call: TRBJ2-2
v_call: TRBV10-3
clone_size: NA
cdr3_aa: CASSYIAGTGDTGELFF
cdr3_nt: TGTGCCAGCAGTTACATCGCAGGGACAGGGGACACCGGGGAGCTGTTTTTT

d_call: NA
j_call: TRBJ1-2
v_call: TRBV12-5
clone_size: NA
cdr3_aa: CASGLAGNYGYTF
cdr3_nt: TGTGCTAGTGGTTTGGCAGGAAACTATGGCTACACCTTC

d_call: TRBD2
j_call: TRBJ2-5
v_call: TRBV20-1
clone_size: many
cdr3_aa: CSASGLAENSGETQYF
cdr3_nt: TGCAGTGCTAGTGGGCTAGCGGAAAATTCAGGGGAGACCCAGTACTTC

d_call: NA
j_call: TRBJ1-1
v_call: TRBV7-3
clone_size: few
cdr3_aa: CASSSNADTEAFF
cdr3_nt: TGTGCCAGCAGCTCCAACGCGGACACTGAAGCTTTCTTT

d_call: NA
j_call: TRBJ2-5
v_call: TRBV6-5
clone_size: many
cdr3_aa: CASSYWWGQETQYF
cdr3_nt: TGTGCCAGCAGTTACTGGTGGGGCCAAGAGACCCAGTACTTC

d_call: TRBD1
j_call: TRBJ2-7
v_call: TRBV7-8
clone_size: NA
cdr3_aa: CASKSRGPSYEQYF
cdr3_nt: TGTGCCAGCAAGAGCAGGGGGCCGTCCTACGAGCAGTACTTC

d_call: TRBD2
j_call: TRBJ2-7
v_call: TRBV7-2
clone_size: NA
cdr3_aa: CASSVVAGGNNEQYF
cdr3_nt: TGTGCCAGCAGCGTAGTAGCGGGAGGCAACAATGAGCAGTACTTC

d_call: TRBD1
j_call: TRBJ1-3
v_call: TRBV9
clone_size: NA
cdr3_aa: CASSVGTGGTIYF
cdr3_nt: TGTGCCAGCAGCGTAGGGACAGGGGGCACCATATATTTT

d_call: NA
j_call: TRBJ1-1
v_call: TRBV27
clone_size: few
cdr3_aa: CASSFTISNTEAFF
cdr3_nt: TGTGCCAGCAGTTTCACCATTTCGAACACTGAAGCTTTCTTT

d_call: TRBD2
j_call: TRBJ2-5
v_call: TRBV5-1
clone_size: NA
cdr3_aa: CASSLRAGAQETQYF
cdr3_nt: TGCGCCAGCAGCTTGCGAGCGGGGGCCCAAGAGACCCAGTACTTC

d_call: TRBD2
j_call: TRBJ2-5
v_call: TRBV4-1
clone_size: many
cdr3_aa: CASSQFGSGSETQYF
cdr3_nt: TGCGCCAGCAGCCAATTTGGAAGCGGGAGCGAGACCCAGTACTTC

d_call: NA
j_call: TRBJ1-5
v_call: TRBV3-1
clone_size: NA
cdr3_aa: CASSPAQGLQPQHF
cdr3_nt: TGTGCCAGCAGCCCCGCCCAGGGACTTCAGCCCCAGCATTTT

d_call: NA
j_call: TRBJ2-7
v_call: TRBV14
clone_size: many
cdr3_aa: CASSFDTGGDEQYF
cdr3_nt: TGTGCCAGCAGCTTTGACACGGGCGGGGACGAGCAGTACTTC

d_call: TRBD1
j_call: TRBJ2-5
v_call: TRBV12-3/TRBV12-4
clone_size: NA
cdr3_aa: CASSLQGAVETQYF
cdr3_nt: TGTGCCAGCAGCCTACAGGGGGCGGTGGAGACCCAGTACTTC

d_call: NA
j_call: TRBJ2-7
v_call: TRBV5-8
clone_size: many
cdr3_aa: CASSLGGDTYEQYF
cdr3_nt: TGTGCCAGCAGCTTGGGGGGTGATACCTACGAGCAGTACTTC

d_call: TRBD2
j_call: TRBJ2-7
v_call: TRBV7-8
clone_size: many
cdr3_aa: CASSLEDKRDLLRNYEQYF
cdr3_nt: TGTGCCAGCAGCTTAGAGGACAAGCGGGACCTACTTAGGAACTACGAGCAGTACTTC

d_call: NA
j_call: TRBJ2-2
v_call: TRBV10-2
clone_size: NA
cdr3_aa: CASSESGQELFF
cdr3_nt: TGCGCCAGCAGTGAGTCGGGACAGGAGCTGTTTTTT